This T cell receptor beta chain originates from a study of cytomegalovirus exposure and HLA in healthy donors. General observations from the study: Within the data, a cluster of highly shared sequence variants was likely a sequencing artifact. Follow-up analysis found HLA locus-dependent TCR association rates, highest for DRB1 and lowest for HLA-C. Indistinguishable V segments, including TRBV6-2 and TRBV6-3, were excluded. Most TCR sequences proved rare, with some public TCRs found in many donors.

Concerning this clone itself: Its antigen is undetermined.

Both 60 Vbeta primers and 13 Jbeta primers went into the PCR. Assay used: immunoSEQ multiplex PCR; TCRdb lists only in-frame clones, some missing. The table records about 140,000 clones, roughly 80% of them present only once. This CDR3 is 17 amino acids long. Germline-derived CDR1 and CDR2 are LNHNV and YYDKDF (reference sequence). The trim removed 7 bases at V and 4 bases at J, leaving 16 bases unmatched. This clonotype was sampled from a woman in her forties or fifties in good health and CMV-seropositive. The gene calls are TRBV15 and TRBJ1-5; 7 nucleotides line up with TRBD1. Sequenced input: PBMCs. DNA for the CDR3: TGTGCCACCACCAAGGGAATCCGGGACAGAGAGAATCAGCCCCAGCATTTT. It is translated as CATTKGIRDRENQPQHF.